This is a list of T cell receptor beta chains from one sample in a study of T cells after yellow fever vaccination. One entry per CDR3 protein results from TCRdb running MiXCR on the 5' RACE reads. The repertoire holds some 250,000 distinct CDR3 sequences, with roughly 4% as singletons. The source was PBMCs, collected 15 days after the yellow fever booster vaccination. These receptors were collected from a man between 18 and 29 years old who received the YFV17D yellow fever vaccine. Both conserved end residues are part of each CDR3. The D gene is left open where the match is weak. Clone size, where shown, is once, few, many, or a class for clones that have expanded.

TRBV4-3,TRBD1,TRBJ1-1,many,CASSPMGQRATEAFF,TGCGCCAGCAGCCCAATGGGACAGAGGGCCACTGAAGCTTTCTTT
TRBV9,NA,TRBJ1-3,many,CASSVTGLSGNTIYF,TGTGCCAGCAGCGTAACAGGGTTGTCCGGAAACACCATATATTTT
TRBV7-3,NA,TRBJ1-1,many,CASSAWGGNTEAFF,TGTGCCAGCAGCGCATGGGGGGGGAACACTGAAGCTTTCTTT
TRBV7-9,TRBD2,TRBJ2-1,many,CASSELVLAGHNEQFF,TGTGCCAGCAGCGAGCTGGTCCTAGCGGGCCACAATGAGCAGTTCTTC
TRBV5-1,TRBD1,TRBJ1-5,many,CASSPGTALYSNQPQHF,TGCGCCAGCAGCCCCGGGACAGCCTTGTATAGCAATCAGCCCCAGCATTTT
TRBV19,NA,TRBJ2-3,many,CASSDAFGHSGGSTDTQYF,TGTGCCAGTAGCGACGCATTTGGCCATTCCGGAGGGAGCACAGATACGCAGTATTTT
TRBV18,NA,TRBJ2-3,many,CASSTTQATRYTDTQYF,TGTGCCAGCTCAACAACCCAGGCCACCCGATACACAGATACGCAGTATTTT
TRBV7-6,TRBD1,TRBJ1-5,many,CASSLERGHSQPQHF,TGTGCCAGCAGCTTAGAAAGGGGGCATAGTCAGCCCCAGCATTTT
TRBV25-1,TRBD1,TRBJ2-3,many,CASSTPGTDDTDTQYF,TGTGCCAGCAGTACCCCCGGGACAGACGACACAGATACGCAGTATTTT
TRBV5-1,NA,TRBJ2-7,many,CASSRPTDSPEQYF,TGCGCCAGCAGCCGACCTACGGACAGCCCTGAGCAGTACTTC
TRBV14,NA,TRBJ2-1,NA,CASSRGTKQFF,TGTGCCAGCAGCAGGGGGACTAAGCAGTTCTTC
TRBV10-3,NA,TRBJ1-1,NA,CAISDWTSKTEAFF,TGTGCCATCAGTGACTGGACAAGTAAGACTGAAGCTTTCTTT
TRBV7-2,NA,TRBJ2-3,many,CASSSFSTDTQYF,TGTGCCAGCAGCTCCTTTAGCACAGATACGCAGTATTTT
TRBV20-1,TRBD2,TRBJ2-3,many,CSARPSGGSGDTQYF,TGCAGTGCTAGACCCAGCGGGGGTTCGGGAGATACGCAGTATTTT
TRBV4-3,NA,TRBJ1-2,many,CASSQDRGGANYGYTF,TGCGCCAGCAGCCAAGATAGAGGGGGAGCTAACTATGGCTACACCTTC
TRBV18,NA,TRBJ1-1,many,CASSFTARTEAFF,TGTGCCAGCTCATTTACCGCCCGCACTGAAGCTTTCTTT
TRBV10-3,NA,TRBJ2-5,many,CAISDSRLSWGVQYF,TGTGCCATCAGTGATTCTCGACTCTCCTGGGGAGTCCAGTACTTC
TRBV18,NA,TRBJ2-1,NA,CASSPPNGQLPDEQFF,TGTGCCAGCTCACCACCAAATGGTCAGTTGCCGGATGAGCAGTTCTTC
TRBV7-9,TRBD1,TRBJ1-2,NA,CASSSTGGDYGYTF,TGTGCCAGCAGCTCGACAGGGGGTGACTATGGCTACACCTTC
TRBV20-1,TRBD2,TRBJ2-4,many,CSAHGLAGDIQYF,TGCAGTGCTCACGGACTAGCTGGAGACATTCAGTACTTC
TRBV29-1,NA,TRBJ2-2,many,CSVTENTGELFF,TGCAGCGTGACAGAGAACACCGGGGAGCTGTTTTTT
TRBV5-1,TRBD2,TRBJ2-1,few,CASSLWTSGGSSYNEQFF,TGCGCCAGCAGCTTGTGGACTAGCGGGGGCAGCTCCTACAATGAGCAGTTCTTC
TRBV12-3/TRBV12-4,NA,TRBJ1-2,many,CASSLLRSSYGYTF,TGTGCCAGCAGTTTGCTCCGCAGCTCCTATGGCTACACCTTC
TRBV6-1,NA,TRBJ2-1,many,CASIPVLTTSSYNEQFF,TGTGCCAGCATCCCGGTGCTGACTACAAGCTCCTACAATGAGCAGTTCTTC
TRBV7-2,NA,TRBJ1-2,many,CASSLIDGYTF,TGTGCCAGCAGCTTAATCGATGGCTACACCTTC
TRBV5-1,NA,TRBJ1-2,many,CASSSRVEYGYTF,TGCGCCAGCAGCTCCAGGGTTGAGTATGGCTACACCTTC
TRBV7-9,NA,TRBJ2-7,many,CASSLVQASYEQYF,TGTGCCAGCAGCTTAGTCCAGGCCTCCTACGAGCAGTACTTC
TRBV20-1,NA,TRBJ1-4,many,CSARDLGATNEKLFF,TGCAGTGCTAGAGATTTAGGTGCAACTAATGAAAAACTGTTTTTT
TRBV12-3/TRBV12-4,TRBD1,TRBJ2-1,many,CAQSGGTGGFNEQFF,TGTGCCCAAAGCGGGGGGACAGGGGGGTTCAATGAGCAGTTCTTC
TRBV5-5,TRBD1,TRBJ1-4,few,CASSAQGLGEKLFF,TGTGCCAGCAGCGCACAGGGGCTGGGTGAAAAACTGTTTTTT
TRBV7-3,NA,TRBJ1-1,many,CASSPQGGTEAFF,TGTGCCAGCAGCCCCCAAGGGGGGACTGAAGCTTTCTTT
TRBV5-5,NA,TRBJ2-7,many,CASIFQPGLLYEQYF,TGTGCCAGCATCTTCCAACCGGGACTGCTCTACGAGCAGTACTTC
TRBV11-3,NA,TRBJ2-1,NA,CASSDLGGIYNEQFF,TGTGCCAGCAGCGACCTAGGGGGGATTTACAATGAGCAGTTCTTC
TRBV7-2,NA,TRBJ2-5,many,CASSLRGAGQETQYF,TGTGCCAGCAGCTTGAGGGGCGCCGGGCAAGAGACCCAGTACTTC
TRBV18,TRBD1,TRBJ1-1,many,CASSPGQGLNTEAFF,TGTGCCAGCTCACCGGGACAGGGATTGAACACTGAAGCTTTCTTT
TRBV15,NA,TRBJ1-2,few,CATSRDRVKSNYGYTF,TGTGCCACCAGCAGAGACCGGGTTAAGAGCAACTATGGCTACACCTTC
TRBV25-1,NA,TRBJ2-5,many,CASSDFGRGRLQETQYF,TGTGCCAGCAGTGATTTTGGGAGGGGGCGACTCCAAGAGACCCAGTACTTC
TRBV6-2/TRBV6-3,TRBD1,TRBJ2-5,many,CASSYVGQGAWETQYF,TGTGCCAGCAGTTACGTCGGACAGGGGGCGTGGGAGACCCAGTACTTC
TRBV18,NA,TRBJ2-6,few,CASSPLYTGQYDLWGANVLTF,TGTGCCAGCTCACCATTGTACACTGGACAGTACGATCTCTGGGGGGCCAACGTCCTGACTTTC
TRBV19,NA,TRBJ1-1,many,CASTSGFGNTEAFF,TGTGCCAGCACCTCGGGTTTTGGGAACACTGAAGCTTTCTTT
TRBV7-2,NA,TRBJ2-3,many,CASSLDIRDTQYF,TGTGCCAGCAGCTTAGATATTAGAGATACGCAGTATTTT
TRBV12-3/TRBV12-4,NA,TRBJ2-5,many,CASGPVGGETQYF,TGTGCCAGCGGTCCCGTGGGGGGAGAGACCCAGTACTTC
TRBV12-3/TRBV12-4,NA,TRBJ2-5,many,CASRFKGGQETQYF,TGTGCCAGCAGGTTCAAGGGGGGCCAAGAGACCCAGTACTTC
TRBV20-1,NA,TRBJ2-7,many,CSAPHPGSSYEQYF,TGCAGTGCTCCGCACCCGGGGAGTTCCTACGAGCAGTACTTC
TRBV9,NA,TRBJ1-5,few,CASSVGTGPSNQPQHF,TGTGCCAGCAGCGTAGGGACGGGGCCCTCGAATCAGCCCCAGCATTTT
TRBV6-5,TRBD1,TRBJ2-3,many,CASSSPPGQGTDTQYF,TGTGCCAGCAGTTCTCCCCCGGGACAGGGGACAGATACGCAGTATTTT
TRBV9,NA,TRBJ1-2,many,CASSVAEPGAYYGYTF,TGTGCCAGCAGCGTAGCTGAACCAGGGGCGTACTATGGCTACACCTTC
TRBV12-3/TRBV12-4,TRBD1,TRBJ2-5,many,CASRGQGLETQYF,TGTGCCAGCAGGGGACAGGGCTTGGAGACCCAGTACTTC